What follows are 15 T cell receptor beta chains derived from one specimen sequenced in a study of shared clonotypes between healthy human individuals. TCRdb keeps only in-frame clones here, not all; method: immunoSEQ multiplex PCR. The repertoire has some 1.5 million clones, approximately 97% of them found once; the top ten carry 0.95% to 1.5%. The sequenced sample consisted of naive CD4+ T cells sorted from blood. Described subset: CD45RA+ positively selected. The source of these receptors is a young man in good health.

The chain has TRBV5-1 and TRBJ2-7; D is unclear. This CDR3 has 16 residues. Trimming pared 0 bases from V and 3 bases from J, leaving 16 bases between. CDR1 and CDR2 (germline): SGHRS, YFSETQ. The CDR3 DNA is TGCGCCAGCAGCTTGGTTCGCGGACCTTTGGGCTACGAGCAGTACTTC. Protein product: CASSLVRGPLGYEQYF.

The chain combines TRBV7-8 with TRBJ2-2; D remains unclear. The CDR3 contains 14 residues. The V end lost 5 bases, the J end lost 14 bases, and 21 bases lay between the germline ends. The germline V gene encodes CDR1 SGHVS and CDR2 FQNEAQ. The CDR3 reads CASSRPRLPSELFF. CDR3 sequence (DNA): TGTGCCAGCAGCAGGCCCAGGTTACCCTCGGAACTGTTTTTT. The whole variable domain, remainder taken from reference TRBV7-8 and TRBJ2-2, is GAGVSQSPRYKVAKRGQDVALRCDPISGHVSLFWYQQALGQGPEFLTYFQNEAQLDKSGLPSDRFFAERPEGSVSTLKIQRTQQEDSAVYLCASSRPRLPSELFFGEGSRLTVL.

This chain joins TRBV18 and TRBJ2-1; possibly TRBD1 or TRBD2 for D (5 bases each). The V and J ends lost 1 base and 6 bases respectively, with 16 bases between them. CDR1 and CDR2 (germline): KGHSH, LQKENI. The CDR3 loop spans 16 amino acids. CDR3 DNA: TGTGCCAGCTCACCACGAGAGGGGTATAGGGGCAATGAGCAGTTCTTC. Amino acid sequence: CASSPREGYRGNEQFF.

V is TRBV2 and J is TRBJ1-1, with D possibly matching TRBD1 (5 bases). V dropped 5 bases and J dropped 4 bases, with 11 bases sitting between them. Germline V gene sequence: CDR1 SNHLY, CDR2 FYNNEI. This CDR3 spans 13 amino acids. The DNA for the CDR3 is TGTGCCAGCAGTTTGGGACTTTTCACTGAAGCTTTCTTT. As protein: CASSLGLFTEAFF.

The chain carries TRBV10-1 and TRBJ2-7, with TRBD2 matching 9 bases. Germline-derived CDR1 and CDR2 are WNHNN and SYGVQD (reference sequence). The CDR3 totals 14 residues. The junction had 7 bases not matched to a gene; V was cut back by 4 bases and J by 6 bases. The CDR3 sequence: CASSGIAGDSEQYF. CDR3 DNA: TGCGCCAGCAGTGGGATAGCGGGAGATAGCGAGCAGTACTTC.

V is TRBV5-1 and J is TRBJ2-7, with 9 bases identical to TRBD1. Germline V gene data show CDR1 as SGHRS and CDR2 as YFSETQ. With V trimmed by 3 bases and J by 6 bases, 7 bases remained unmatched. There are 14 residues in the CDR3. CDR3 bases: TGCGCCAGCAGCTACCTAGGACAGGGGCTCGAGCAGTACTTC. Translation: CASSYLGQGLEQYF.

The chain is built from TRBV29-1 and TRBJ2-2; D is uncertain. Germline assignment: CDR1 SQVTM and CDR2 ANQGSEA. This CDR3 region has 14 residues. The V end lost 6 bases, the J end lost 4 bases, and 15 bases lay between the germline ends. CDR3 amino acids: CSVPAPSGTGELFF. The CDR3 DNA reads as TGCAGCGTACCGGCCCCTTCGGGCACCGGGGAGCTGTTTTTT.

The rearrangement uses TRBV7-2 and TRBJ1-4, with 8 bases matching TRBD1. V gave up 5 bases and J gave up 6 bases; unmatched junction bases: 8. The CDR3 contains 15 residues. The germline gives CDR1 SGHTA, CDR2 FQGNSA. CDR3 sequence: CASSRRTGSDEKLFF. The CDR3 DNA follows: TGTGCCAGCAGCCGGAGGACAGGGTCGGATGAAAAACTGTTTTTT.

The CDR3 sequence: CASTSTLRTPYTF. The CDR3 nucleotides read TGTGCCAGTACCTCAACCCTGCGGACCCCCTACACCTTC. This chain links TRBV19 with TRBJ1-2; D gene ambiguous. The CDR3 extends over 13 amino acids. Trimming removed 7 bases at V and 10 bases at J, with 19 bases between. The germline gives CDR1 LNHDA, CDR2 SQIVND (reference sequence).

This clone was recorded once. This sequence joins TRBV10-3 and TRBJ2-5, with TRBD1 as a possible D gene (6 bases). This CDR3 has 18 residues. Trimming took 0 bases from V and 5 from J, leaving 22 bases between them. In germline, CDR1 is ENHRY, CDR2 SYGVKD. CDR3 in amino acids: CAISESTSGRGLDETQYF. Written as DNA, the CDR3 is TGTGCCATCAGTGAGTCGACGTCGGGCAGGGGCTTGGATGAGACCCAGTACTTC.

The chain uses TRBV7-9 and TRBJ2-3; TRBD2 matches at 14 bases. This CDR3 is built from 17 residues. V gave up 4 bases and J gave up 3 bases; unmatched junction bases: 6. From germline, CDR1 is SEHNR and CDR2 FQNEAQ (reference sequence). The CDR3 region has the DNA TGTGCCAGCAGCTCCAGACTAGCGGGAGGGCATACAGATACGCAGTATTTT. Translating gives CASSSRLAGGHTDTQYF.

This chain uses TRBV28 with TRBJ1-2, with D perhaps matching TRBD1 (6 bases). V was pared by 6 bases and J by 3 bases, with 14 bases between. This CDR3 has 14 residues. Germline V lookup: CDR1 MDHEN, CDR2 SYDVKM. CDR3 bases: TGTGCCAGCAGCCTTTTGGGGGCTGACTATGGCTACACCTTC. Translated, it gives CASSLLGADYGYTF.

The genes are TRBV4-3 and TRBJ2-5, with 9 bases matching TRBD2. CDR1 and CDR2 (germline): LGHNA, YSLEER. V lost 8 bases, J lost 5 bases, and 18 bases stayed unmatched. The CDR3 consists of 17 residues. CDR3 sequence reads: CASHKVTGTSLRETQYF. CDR3 coding DNA: TGCGCCAGCCACAAAGTGACCGGGACTAGCTTGAGGGAGACCCAGTACTTC.

V gene TRBV5-1 combines with J gene TRBJ2-1; 9 bases fit TRBD2. Germline CDR1 SGHRS, CDR2 YFSETQ. The CDR3 is 16 residues long. J was trimmed by 9 bases and V by 5 bases; bases with no gene match: 15. CDR3 loop: CASRQSTREGLSEQFF. DNA for the CDR3: TGCGCCAGCAGACAATCGACGCGGGAGGGCCTCAGTGAGCAGTTCTTC. Supplemented by reference TRBV5-1 and TRBJ2-1, the full variable domain reads KAGVTQTPRYLIKTRGQQVTLSCSPISGHRSVSWYQQTPGQGLQFLFEYFSETQRNKGNFPGRFSGRQFSNSRSEMNVSTLELGDSALYLCASRQSTREGLSEQFFGPGTRLTVL.

This clone was detected only once. This CDR3 is also generated by other DNA sequences in the sample. The V and J genes are TRBV27 and TRBJ2-3; D unresolved. The CDR3 is 14 residues long. V was cut by 3 bases and J by 1 base, with 8 bases left in between. CDR1 is MNHEY, CDR2 SMNVEV, per germline (reference sequence). Written as DNA, the CDR3 is TGTGCCAGCAGTTTGCCCGATGGCACAGATACGCAGTATTTT. Translating it yields CASSLPDGTDTQYF.